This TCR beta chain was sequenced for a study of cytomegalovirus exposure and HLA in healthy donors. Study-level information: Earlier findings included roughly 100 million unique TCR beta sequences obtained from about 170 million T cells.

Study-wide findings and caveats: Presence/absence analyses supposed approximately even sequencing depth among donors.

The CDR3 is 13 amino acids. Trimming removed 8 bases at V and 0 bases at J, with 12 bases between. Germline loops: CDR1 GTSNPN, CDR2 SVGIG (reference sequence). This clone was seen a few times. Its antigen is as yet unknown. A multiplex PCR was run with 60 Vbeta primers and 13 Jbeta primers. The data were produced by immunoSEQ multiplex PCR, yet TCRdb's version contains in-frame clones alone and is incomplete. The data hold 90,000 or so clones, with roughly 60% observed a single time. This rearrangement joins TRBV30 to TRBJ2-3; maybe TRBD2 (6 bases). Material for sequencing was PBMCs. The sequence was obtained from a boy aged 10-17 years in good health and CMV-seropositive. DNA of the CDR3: TGTGCCCGGGGGTCAACTAGCACAGATACGCAGTATTTT. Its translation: CARGSTSTDTQYF.